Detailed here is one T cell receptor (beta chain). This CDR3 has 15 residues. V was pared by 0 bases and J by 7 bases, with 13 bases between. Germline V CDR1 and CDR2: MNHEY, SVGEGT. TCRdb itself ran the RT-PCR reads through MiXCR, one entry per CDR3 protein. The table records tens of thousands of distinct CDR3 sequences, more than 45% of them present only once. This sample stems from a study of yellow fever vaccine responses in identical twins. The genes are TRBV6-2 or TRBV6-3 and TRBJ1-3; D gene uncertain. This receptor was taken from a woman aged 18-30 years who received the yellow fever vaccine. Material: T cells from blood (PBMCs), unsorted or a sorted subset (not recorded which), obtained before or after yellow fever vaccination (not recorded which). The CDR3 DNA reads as TGTGCCAGCAGTTACTCGAGCTCTCGCACGAACACCATATATTTT. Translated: CASSYSSSRTNTIYF.